This record looks at one T cell receptor (beta chain) sequence and its context. Its antigen is unidentified. The sample originates from a study of shared clonotypes between healthy human individuals. Study background: Each donor contributed plates that comprised three CD4 naive, three CD4 memory, two CD8 naive and one CD8 memory. General study findings and limits: The study found lower generation probabilities in non-shared clonotypes than in those shared by all four donors. Larger estimated richness was generally seen in naive subsets than in memory subsets.

The CDR3 length is 13 residues. The ends lost 4 bases at V and 2 bases at J; junction bases unmatched: 1. CDR1 and CDR2 (germline): SEHNR, FQNEAQ (reference sequence). CD45RO-negative, CCR7-positively selected cells formed the naive CD8 fraction, excluding terminally differentiated effector memory CD45RA+ cells. Here immunoSEQ multiplex PCR was the method, and the copy in TCRdb shows in-frame clones only, minus some. Seen here are approximately 2,200,000 clones, more than 85% observed once, and the top ten hold about 1.5%. J is TRBJ2-5 and V is TRBV7-9; TRBD1 agrees at 7 bases. The TCR was taken from a man aged 18 to 29 in good health. Some clones in this sample may be carry-over from other donors' samples. Sequencing was carried out using naive CD8+ T cells from PBMCs. This CDR3 reads CASSSQGQETQYF. The CDR3 bases are TGTGCCAGCAGCTCACAGGGGCAAGAGACCCAGTACTTC.